This TCR beta chain was observed in a study of T cell repertoires in cytomegalovirus infection. The wider study: Through public TCR beta signatures, both CMV infection and matching HLA type were indicated.

This clonotype was seen at least ten times. Via MiXCR, TCRdb re-called the reads, giving one row per CDR3 protein. The table shows about 460,000 distinct CDR3 sequences, with approximately 10% occurring only once. Germline loops: CDR1 DFQATT, CDR2 SNEGSKA (reference sequence). This CDR3 has 14 residues. The V end lost 4 bases, the J end lost 7 bases, and 14 bases lay between the germline ends. The origin of this receptor is a human donor in good health (CMV status not recorded). Some clones in this sample may be carry-over from other donors' samples. The V gene is TRBV20-1, the J gene TRBJ1-6, with D perhaps matching TRBD1 (6 bases). The sample taken for sequencing was PBMCs. DNA for the CDR3: TGCAGTGCTACCCCGGGACATAGAAATTCACCCCTCCACTTT. Its translation: CSATPGHRNSPLHF.